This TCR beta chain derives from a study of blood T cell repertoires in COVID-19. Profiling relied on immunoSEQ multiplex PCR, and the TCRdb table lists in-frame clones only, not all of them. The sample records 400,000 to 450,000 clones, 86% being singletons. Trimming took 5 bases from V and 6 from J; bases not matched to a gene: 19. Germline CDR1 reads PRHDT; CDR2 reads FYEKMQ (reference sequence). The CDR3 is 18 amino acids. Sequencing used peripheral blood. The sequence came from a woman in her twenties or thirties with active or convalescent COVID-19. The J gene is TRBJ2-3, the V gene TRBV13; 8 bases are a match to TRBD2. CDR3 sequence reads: CASSPGAGTSGRRDTQYF. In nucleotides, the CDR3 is TGTGCCAGCAGCCCCGGGGCCGGGACTAGTGGCCGTAGGGATACGCAGTATTTT.